The rows below give T cell receptor beta chains drawn from one sample of a study of T cell responses to AZD1222 COVID-19 vaccine. Only in-frame clones appear in the TCRdb table, and some are missing; sequencing was by immunoSEQ multiplex PCR. Here the sample spans about 84,000 clones, about 83% being singletons. The sample here was peripheral blood, taken 28 days after the second AZD1222 dose. The receptors here all came from an adult who received the AZD1222 COVID-19 vaccine. Both conserved end residues are part of each CDR3. A D gene is named only where the DNA matches it firmly.

D gene: NA
V gene: TRBV4-3
CDR3 protein: CASSQDRVPQSIQYF

D gene: NA
V gene: TRBV3-1/TRBV3-2
CDR3 protein: CASSFQGGGGYTF

D gene: TRBD2
V gene: TRBV25-1
CDR3 protein: CASSENRGGTGELFF

D gene: TRBD1
V gene: TRBV19
CDR3 protein: CASKGQGGIYNSPLHF

D gene: NA
V gene: TRBV28
CDR3 protein: CASSLLPSPDGYTF

D gene: NA
V gene: TRBV12-1
CDR3 protein: CASSSGRGGNF

D gene: TRBD1
V gene: TRBV6-5
CDR3 protein: CASSSGTGRSNQPQHF

D gene: NA
V gene: TRBV20-1
CDR3 protein: CSASSGHADTQYF

D gene: TRBD1
V gene: TRBV14
CDR3 protein: CASSQFSGSGGFGNEQFF

D gene: TRBD1
V gene: TRBV6-5
CDR3 protein: CASRKQGASEKLFF

D gene: NA
V gene: TRBV7-2
CDR3 protein: CASSPRRAGNTEAFF

D gene: TRBD1
V gene: TRBV7-2
CDR3 protein: CASSLPRDRVSF

D gene: NA
V gene: TRBV4-1
CDR3 protein: CASSQDNRAGSYEQYF

D gene: NA
V gene: TRBV11-2
CDR3 protein: CASSTGPTEQYF

D gene: NA
V gene: TRBV7-2
CDR3 protein: CASSLVVGTNEKLFF

D gene: NA
V gene: TRBV4-3
CDR3 protein: CASSQDQQSSGNTIYF

D gene: NA
V gene: TRBV9
CDR3 protein: CASGLLDQPQHF